Sequencing of this TCR beta chain was carried out in a study of CD8 T cells in ankylosing spondylitis. Whole-study findings and limits: Ankylosing spondylitis blood appeared to be characterized by a TCR beta motif of several highly homologous variants.

The CDR3 is made up of 15 amino acids. With 7 bases clipped from V and 0 bases from J, the junction kept 6 bases outside the gene matches. This clonotype was picked up a small number of times. Its antigen is still unknown. One entry per CDR3 protein results from TCRdb running MiXCR on the 5' RACE reads. The table lists a few hundred thousand distinct CDR3 sequences, approximately 20% of them singletons. The sequence came from a male donor with ankylosing spondylitis. This chain connects TRBV12-3 or TRBV12-4 to TRBJ2-3, with TRBD1 identical over 8 bases. Sequenced: blood, either unsorted or a sorted T cell fraction (not recorded which). As DNA, the CDR3 is TGTGCCAGCACCTGGGACAGGCCAAGCACAGATACGCAGTATTTT. It specifies CASTWDRPSTDTQYF.